The subject of this entry is one T cell receptor (beta chain). Antigen: not known. The assay that was used to sequence DNA from cultured CD4+ T cells was the Oncomine TCR Beta short-read assay. Genomic DNA was drawn out of CD4+ T cells grown in culture. From the PCR reads, TCRdb called clonotypes with MiXCR, one entry per CDR3 protein. The table lists about 9,700 distinct CDR3 sequences, around 59% of them singletons, with less than 30% in the top ten. This record belongs to a study of vaccination and CD4 T cells after COVID-19. Whole-study context: Four females and six males made up the convalescents, with two Hispanic. Taking of post-vaccine samples occurred a median approximately 72 days after dose two (range 14 to 241).

This CDR3 is built from 15 residues. Trimming cost V 0 bases and J 5 bases; bases outside gene matches: 4. Germline V gene data show CDR1 as DFQATT and CDR2 as SNEGSKA (reference sequence). Treatment here: roughly nine-day PBMC culture with coronavirus spike peptide pools or control peptides (ViraFEST assay). Researchers collected the unexposed donor's CD4+ T cells before the COVID-19 pandemic (2011-2018). ViraFEST used peptide pools to expand antigen-specific T cells and subsequently sequenced their TCRs. What was sequenced was CD4+ T cells from blood, cultured in vitro. The V and J genes are TRBV20-1 and TRBJ1-1, with 12 bases matching TRBD1. This receptor was taken from a human donor in good health. The CDR3 protein is CSAREGQGAGTEAFF. CDR3 nucleotide sequence: TGCAGTGCTAGAGAGGGACAGGGGGCTGGTACTGAAGCTTTCTTT.